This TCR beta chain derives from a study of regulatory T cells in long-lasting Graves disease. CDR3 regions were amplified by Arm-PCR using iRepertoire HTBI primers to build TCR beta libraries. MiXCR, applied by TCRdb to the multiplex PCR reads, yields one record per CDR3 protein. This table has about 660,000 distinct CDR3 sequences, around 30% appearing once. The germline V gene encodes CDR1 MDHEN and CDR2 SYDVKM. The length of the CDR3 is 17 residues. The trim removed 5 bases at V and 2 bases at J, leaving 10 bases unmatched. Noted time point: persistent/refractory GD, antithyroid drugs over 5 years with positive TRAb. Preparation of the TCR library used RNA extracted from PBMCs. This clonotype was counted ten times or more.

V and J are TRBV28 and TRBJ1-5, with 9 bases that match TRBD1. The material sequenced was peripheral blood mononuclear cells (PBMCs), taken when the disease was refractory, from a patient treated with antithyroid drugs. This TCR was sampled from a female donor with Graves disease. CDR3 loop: CASSSKLQGARNQPQHF. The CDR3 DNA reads TGTGCCAGCAGTAGCAAGCTACAGGGGGCGCGCAATCAGCCCCAGCATTTT.